Each of the 31 T cell receptor beta chains below was sequenced from the same sample in a study of graft-versus-host responses after intestinal transplantation. Their cognate antigens are unknown. Clones were sequenced by immunoSEQ multiplex PCR, and TCRdb holds only the in-frame ones, with some missing. The sample has over 85,000 clones, 91% seen once. The sequences come from unstimulated CD4+ T cells sorted from spleen or lymph node cells, collected before transplant. The receptors derive from a human donor who was the organ donor for an intestinal transplant.

The chain links TRBV6-1 to TRBJ1-5; 9 bases map to TRBD1. V trimming: 3 bases; J trimming: 2 bases; junction bases outside the gene matches: 5. Germline V gene data show CDR1 as MNHNS and CDR2 as SASEGT. This CDR3 is 16 amino acids long. The CDR3 loop reads CASSEAGQGGNQPQHF. The CDR3 bases are TGTGCCAGCAGTGAGGCGGGACAGGGTGGCAATCAGCCCCAGCATTTT.

The chain is built from TRBV5-6 and TRBJ1-2; unclear D gene. V lost 0 bases, J lost 4 bases, and 10 bases lay in between. The CDR3 contains 14 residues. Germline V gene sequence: CDR1 SGHDT, CDR2 YYEEEE. Written as DNA, the CDR3 is TGTGCCAGCAGCTTGGGGGCGAGGGTCTATGGCTACACCTTC. This sequence encodes CASSLGARVYGYTF.

The gene calls are TRBV27 and TRBJ1-6; 7 bases are a match to TRBD1. J lost 0 bases, V lost 2 bases, and 13 bases had no gene match. Looked up from germline, CDR1 is MNHEY and CDR2 is SMNVEV (reference sequence). The CDR3 runs to 20 residues. DNA of the CDR3: TGTGCCAGCAGTTTAGTCCCCCAACAGGGGCTGAGCTCCTATAATTCACCCCTCCACTTT. This codes for CASSLVPQQGLSSYNSPLHF.

Of note for this clone: At the DNA level, this CDR3 is encoded by other sequences in the same sample as well. The chain couples TRBV20-1 to TRBJ2-7, with a tentative D call TRBD2 (5 bases). There are 11 residues in the CDR3. V was shortened by 3 bases and J by 6 bases, with 9 bases between the two germline ends. Germline V CDR1 and CDR2: DFQATT, SNEGSKA (reference sequence). The CDR3: CSASRGGEQYF. CDR3 sequence (DNA): TGCAGTGCTAGTCGTGGAGGCGAGCAGTACTTC.

This clone showed up just a few times. The rearrangement uses TRBV5-8 and TRBJ1-6; tentative D call: TRBD1 (5 bases). The CDR3 spans 17 residues. V was trimmed by 5 bases and J by 6 bases, leaving 21 bases between them. Germline CDR1 reads SGHTS; CDR2 reads YDEGEE. The CDR3 here is CASRWIRMTEANSPLHF. In DNA, the CDR3 is TGTGCCAGCAGGTGGATTAGGATGACAGAAGCTAATTCACCCCTCCACTTT.

The V gene is TRBV19, the J gene TRBJ1-1; D is undetermined. Germline-derived CDR1 and CDR2 are LNHDA and SQIVND (reference sequence). Trimming took off 1 base at V and 0 bases at J, with 15 bases between the two ends. This CDR3 is 17 amino acids long. Here the CDR3 reads CASSIGRGAGMNTEAFF. The CDR3 region has the DNA TGTGCCAGTAGTATAGGGCGAGGTGCGGGAATGAACACTGAAGCTTTCTTT. Full variable domain (missing parts from reference TRBV19 and TRBJ1-1): DGGITQSPKYLFRKEGQNVTLSCEQNLNHDAMYWYRQDPGQGLRLIYYSQIVNDFQKGDIAEGYSVSREKKESFPLTVTSAQKNPTAFYLCASSIGRGAGMNTEAFFGQGTRLTVV.

The chain links TRBV5-1 to TRBJ2-7, with 8 bases identical to TRBD1. The CDR3 has 13 amino acids. Germline V CDR1 and CDR2: SGHRS, YFSETQ. The V and J ends lost 3 bases and 5 bases, in that order; junction bases with no gene match: 4. CDR3 nucleotides: TGCGCCAGCAGCTATTACAGGGGGGACGAGCAGTACTTC. It yields the protein CASSYYRGDEQYF.

This clone was recorded once. The CDR3 protein is CASSLVRGGADTQYF. The CDR3 DNA reads as TGCGCCAGCAGCTTGGTACGGGGGGGCGCAGATACGCAGTATTTT. This chain joins TRBV5-1 and TRBJ2-3, with 8 bases that match TRBD2. This CDR3 has 15 amino acids. V shed 0 bases and J 4 bases; nucleotides not matched to a gene: 4. Germline CDR1 is SGHRS and CDR2 is YFSETQ.

The chain uses TRBV7-2 and TRBJ1-6; D perhaps matches TRBD1 (6 bases). The ends were cut back, 2 bases at V and 10 bases at J, with 24 bases in the middle. This CDR3 is built from 18 residues. Germline assignment: CDR1 SGHTA and CDR2 FQGNSA. The CDR3 nucleotides are TGTGCCAGCAGCTTAAGGGGCACAGGGAGAGTAGTCGGGTCACCCCTCCACTTT. Protein sequence: CASSLRGTGRVVGSPLHF.

This chain links TRBV7-9 with TRBJ2-2; 11 bases fit TRBD2. From germline, CDR1 is SEHNR and CDR2 FQNEAQ (reference sequence). The CDR3 runs to 15 residues. V gave up 10 bases and J gave up 1 base; unmatched junction bases: 5. The CDR3, as DNA: TGTGCCATCCCGACTAGCGGGGAGAACACCGGGGAGCTGTTTTTT. It specifies CAIPTSGENTGELFF.

The chain links TRBV7-2 to TRBJ2-5, with D possibly TRBD2 on 6 matching bases. The CDR3 has 16 amino acids. Germline-derived CDR1 and CDR2 are SGHTA and FQGNSA. Trimming took off 1 base at V and 5 bases at J, with 17 bases between the two ends. CDR3 in DNA: TGTGCCAGCAGCTTAGGTTTAACTGGAGGGGTGGAGACCCAGTACTTC. It codes for CASSLGLTGGVETQYF.

The chain carries TRBV7-9 and TRBJ2-5; D is undetermined. Germline V CDR1 and CDR2: SEHNR, FQNEAQ (reference sequence). This CDR3 is 14 amino acids long. The V and J ends lost 1 base and 5 bases respectively, with 11 bases between them. The CDR3 loop reads CASSLEIRVETQYF. DNA of the CDR3: TGTGCCAGCAGCTTAGAGATAAGAGTGGAGACCCAGTACTTC. Complete variable domain (other parts from reference TRBV7-9 and TRBJ2-5): DTGVSQNPRHKITKRGQNVTFRCDPISEHNRLYWYRQTLGQGPEFLTYFQNEAQLEKSRLLSDRFSAERPKGSFSTLEIQRTEQGDSAMYLCASSLEIRVETQYFGPGTRLLVL.

The chain employs TRBV18 and TRBJ2-3, with 10 bases lining up with TRBD2. The germline V gene encodes CDR1 KGHSH and CDR2 LQKENI. The CDR3 covers 16 residues. V lost 5 bases and J lost 5; bases outside the gene matches: 10. The CDR3 region is CASSNRERGGGDTQYF. In DNA form, the CDR3 reads TGTGCCAGCTCAAACCGGGAGCGGGGGGGTGGAGATACGCAGTATTTT.

This chain uses TRBV27 with TRBJ1-1, with D possibly TRBD1 on 5 matching bases. This CDR3 is 12 amino acids long. V lost 3 bases, J lost 9 bases, and 11 bases lay in between. Per germline, CDR1 MNHEY and CDR2 SMNVEV (reference sequence). The CDR3 coding sequence is TGTGCCAGCAGTTTTAGGGGTACTAAAGCTTTCTTT. It yields the protein CASSFRGTKAFF.

This clone was observed a few times. The V gene is TRBV4-1, the J gene TRBJ1-5; 9 bases are a match to TRBD1. Per germline, CDR1 MGHRA and CDR2 YSYEKL. Trimming removed 4 bases from V and 5 bases from J; junction bases left unmatched: 9. CDR3 length: 16 residues. The chain's CDR3 is CASSLLPGQGYQPQHF. CDR3 nucleotide sequence: TGCGCCAGCAGCCTACTACCGGGACAGGGCTATCAGCCCCAGCATTTT.

The gene calls are TRBV9 and TRBJ1-6; weak D call: TRBD1 (6 bases). Trimming took off 0 bases at V and 5 bases at J, with 9 bases between the two ends. The CDR3 is made up of 15 amino acids. Germline CDR1 is SGDLS and CDR2 is YYNGEE. CDR3 sequence (DNA): TGTGCCAGCAGCGTAGCTGGGGGCCATAATTCACCCCTCCACTTT. Amino acids: CASSVAGGHNSPLHF.

The V gene is TRBV4-1, the J gene TRBJ2-7, with 8 bases fitting TRBD2. This CDR3 spans 16 amino acids. V gave up 1 base and J gave up 4 bases; unmatched junction bases: 9. Per the germline V gene, CDR1 is MGHRA and CDR2 is YSYEKL. DNA of the CDR3: TGCGCCAGCAGCCAAGCCTCCAGAGGACTAGCTTACGAGCAGTACTTC. Protein product: CASSQASRGLAYEQYF.

The V gene is TRBV4-2, the J gene TRBJ2-2; 8 nucleotides match TRBD1. Germline V lookup: CDR1 LGHNA, CDR2 YNFKEQ. With V trimmed by 1 base and J by 6 bases, 13 bases remained unmatched. This CDR3 has 18 amino acids. Here the CDR3 DNA reads TGTGCCAGCAGCCAAGTTGGGTCTGGGCAGGGGGCGTCCGGGGAGCTGTTTTTT. It specifies CASSQVGSGQGASGELFF.

This chain links TRBV2 with TRBJ2-3; 7 bases match TRBD2. Germline lookup yields CDR1 SNHLY and CDR2 FYNNEI. The CDR3 has 13 residues. The ends lost 7 bases at V and 8 bases at J; junction bases unmatched: 9. CDR3 nucleotides: TGTGCCAGCAACGCGAGACCGGGGGGTACGCAGTATTTT. Residues: CASNARPGGTQYF.

This clone was detected only a few times. The rearrangement links TRBV7-9 to TRBJ1-4; D is ambiguous. The CDR3 is made up of 13 amino acids. Trimming left V 3 bases short and J 13 bases short, with 15 bases between. The V gene's germline CDR1 is SEHNR and CDR2 FQNEAQ (reference sequence). This CDR3 is CASSFGELKRLFF. DNA of the CDR3: TGTGCCAGCAGCTTCGGGGAATTGAAAAGACTGTTTTTT. Based on the CDR3 plus reference TRBV7-9 and TRBJ1-4, the full variable domain is DTGVSQNPRHKITKRGQNVTFRCDPISEHNRLYWYRQTLGQGPEFLTYFQNEAQLEKSRLLSDRFSAERPKGSFSTLEIQRTEQGDSAMYLCASSFGELKRLFFGSGTQLSVL.

The chain carries TRBV5-1 and TRBJ2-1; 7 nucleotides align to TRBD2. The CDR3 contains 12 residues. V was pared by 7 bases and J by 11 bases, with 9 bases of the junction left unmatched. Germline CDR1 and CDR2: SGHRS and YFSETQ. CDR3 sequence reads: CASGPPGGQQFF. The CDR3 nucleotides are TGCGCCAGCGGTCCCCCGGGGGGACAGCAGTTCTTC.

The chain combines TRBV11-2 with TRBJ2-5, with D tentatively TRBD1 (6 bases). Trimming left V 5 bases short and J 5 bases short, with 24 bases between. This CDR3 has 17 amino acids. The germline gives CDR1 SGHAT, CDR2 FQNNGV. CDR3 nucleotide sequence: TGTGCCAGCAGCCCACCGTATATACTACAGGGCCGGGAGACCCAGTACTTC. It encodes CASSPPYILQGRETQYF.

The rearrangement joins TRBV9 to TRBJ2-7; a possible D gene is TRBD2 (6 bases). V lost 10 bases to trimming and J lost 4 bases, with 24 bases between them. The CDR3 is made up of 15 amino acids. Per germline, CDR1 SGDLS and CDR2 YYNGEE. The CDR3: CAPAGTGPEAYEQYF. In nucleotides, the CDR3 is TGTGCCCCAGCCGGGACTGGACCCGAGGCTTACGAGCAGTACTTC.

The rearrangement joins TRBV5-1 to TRBJ2-2, with 7 bases aligning to TRBD2. CDR1 is SGHRS, CDR2 YFSETQ, per germline. The V gene end was trimmed by 6 bases and the J gene end by 5 bases; junction bases not matched to a gene: 10. The CDR3 covers 15 residues. DNA of the CDR3: TGCGCCAGCACAAGGGGCATGGGGGGGACCGGGGAGCTGTTTTTT. Protein: CASTRGMGGTGELFF. The complete variable domain, with remaining parts taken from reference TRBV5-1 and TRBJ2-2, reads KAGVTQTPRYLIKTRGQQVTLSCSPISGHRSVSWYQQTPGQGLQFLFEYFSETQRNKGNFPGRFSGRQFSNSRSEMNVSTLELGDSALYLCASTRGMGGTGELFFGEGSRLTVL.

The chain uses TRBV5-6 and TRBJ1-6, with D maybe TRBD1 (6 bases). This CDR3 region has 16 residues. V lost 4 bases, J lost 7 bases, and 18 bases lay in between. Germline CDR1 SGHDT, CDR2 YYEEEE. CDR3 DNA sequence: TGTGCCAGCAGCCGCCGGGGGGCGGCATTAAATTCACCCCTCCACTTT. Translated, it gives CASSRRGAALNSPLHF.

J is TRBJ2-3 and V is TRBV11-2; the match to TRBD1 covers 10 bases. CDR1 and CDR2 from the germline V gene are SGHAT and FQNNGV. The CDR3 covers 15 residues. V was clipped by 3 bases and J by 1 base; unmatched bases: 1. CDR3 in amino acids: CASSFGTGGTDTQYF. For the CDR3, the DNA is TGTGCCAGCAGCTTCGGGACAGGGGGCACAGATACGCAGTATTTT.

This clone was counted between two and nine times. The rearrangement links TRBV5-4 to TRBJ1-4, with TRBD1 matching over 7 bases. The CDR3 is made up of 14 amino acids. J gave up 4 bases and V 1 base, and 1 base lay outside the gene matches. The germline gives CDR1 SGHNT, CDR2 YYREEE (reference sequence). CDR3 DNA sequence: TGTGCCAGCAGCTTGAGGGGGCGTAATGAAAAACTGTTTTTT. It codes for CASSLRGRNEKLFF.

Comment on this clone: One junction end disagrees with the germline gene, perhaps due to a read error. The chain uses TRBV7-9 and TRBJ1-3, with D maybe TRBD1 (5 bases). There are 13 residues in the CDR3. Germline V gene data show CDR1 as SEHNR and CDR2 as FQNEAQ (reference sequence). The CDR3 spells CASSHSGGNIIYF. CDR3 nucleotides: TGTGCCAGCAGCCATTCGGGGGGAAACATCATATATTTT.

The chain is built from TRBV7-2 and TRBJ2-3; D is ambiguous. The CDR3 is made up of 18 amino acids. Germline V gene lookup returns CDR1 SGHTA and CDR2 FQGNSA. V was shortened by 5 bases and J by 10 bases, with 31 bases between the two germline ends. The CDR3 reads CASSPLIGGLPTTYAQYF. For the CDR3, the DNA is TGTGCCAGCAGCCCGTTGATAGGCGGTCTACCCACAACCTATGCGCAGTATTTT.

The genes are TRBV6-1 and TRBJ1-2; TRBD1 matches at 7 bases. CDR1 MNHNS and CDR2 SASEGT come from the germline V gene. The ends lost 7 bases at V and 5 bases at J; junction bases unmatched: 7. There are 13 residues in the CDR3. In nucleotides, the CDR3 is TGTGCCAGCAAGGGTTCAGGGGGGTATGGCTACACCTTC. Protein product: CASKGSGGYGYTF.

The V gene is TRBV30, the J gene TRBJ2-7, with a possible D match to TRBD1 (5 bases). CDR3 size: 11 residues. Trimming cost V 3 bases and J 6 bases, with 9 bases left between them. Looked up from germline, CDR1 is GTSNPN and CDR2 is SVGIG (reference sequence). This CDR3 reads CAWSRVGEQYF. In nucleotides, the CDR3 is TGTGCCTGGAGCAGGGTTGGCGAGCAGTACTTC.